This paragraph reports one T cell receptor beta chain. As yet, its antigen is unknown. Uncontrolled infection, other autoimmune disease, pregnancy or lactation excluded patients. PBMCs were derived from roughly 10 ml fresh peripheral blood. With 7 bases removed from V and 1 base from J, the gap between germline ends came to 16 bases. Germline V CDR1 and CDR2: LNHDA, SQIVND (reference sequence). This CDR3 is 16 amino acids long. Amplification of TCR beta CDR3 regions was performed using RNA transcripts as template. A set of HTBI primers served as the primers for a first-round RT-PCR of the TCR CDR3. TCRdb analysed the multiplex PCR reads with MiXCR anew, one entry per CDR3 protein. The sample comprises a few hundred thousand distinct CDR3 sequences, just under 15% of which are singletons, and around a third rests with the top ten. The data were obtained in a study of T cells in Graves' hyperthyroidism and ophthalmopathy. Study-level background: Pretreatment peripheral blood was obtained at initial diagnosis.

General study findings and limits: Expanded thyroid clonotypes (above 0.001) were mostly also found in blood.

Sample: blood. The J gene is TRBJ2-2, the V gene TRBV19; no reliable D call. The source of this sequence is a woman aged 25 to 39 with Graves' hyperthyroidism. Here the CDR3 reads CASTIGLFRNTGELFF. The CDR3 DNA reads TGTGCCAGTACCATCGGGTTGTTCCGGAACACCGGGGAGCTGTTTTTT.